The 21 T cell receptor beta chains reported below all come from one sample, sequenced in a study of radiotherapy plus CTLA-4 blockade in lung cancer. Libraries were prepared by immunoSEQ multiplex PCR; TCRdb keeps only in-frame clonotypes and omits some of them. Here the sample spans about 62,000 clones, roughly 76% being singletons. The sequencing used peripheral blood, collected from a patient treated with radiotherapy plus ipilimumab. These receptors were taken from a human donor with non-small cell lung cancer who had a complete response to radiotherapy plus ipilimumab.

This clone was detected a few times. The chain uses TRBV9 and TRBJ2-2; D is possibly TRBD2 (6 bases). The CDR3 is 15 amino acids. Trimming removed 3 bases from V and 4 bases from J, with 13 bases in between. Germline CDR1 and CDR2: SGDLS and YYNGEE. Here the CDR3 reads CASSAVGRSTGELFF. CDR3 nucleotide sequence: TGTGCCAGCAGCGCCGTGGGGAGGTCCACCGGGGAGCTGTTTTTT.

The chain employs TRBV2 and TRBJ2-7, with 9 bases fitting TRBD1. The germline V gene encodes CDR1 SNHLY and CDR2 FYNNEI. V lost 5 bases to trimming and J lost 1 base; unmatched junction nucleotides: 6. The length of the CDR3 is 15 residues. In DNA, the CDR3 is TGTGCCAGCAGTTCCGGGACAGGGTTTTCCTACGAGCAGTACTTC. This gives the protein CASSSGTGFSYEQYF.

The chain recombines TRBV4-1 with TRBJ1-5; 8 positions match TRBD1. Germline V gene lookup returns CDR1 MGHRA and CDR2 YSYEKL. The J segment lost 6 bases and the V segment lost 1 base, leaving 8 bases of the junction unmatched. The length of the CDR3 is 16 residues. The CDR3 region is CASSQGWARGPQPQHF. CDR3 in DNA: TGCGCCAGCAGCCAAGGGTGGGCCAGGGGGCCTCAGCCCCAGCATTTT.

V and J are TRBV28 and TRBJ1-1, with 8 nucleotides matching TRBD1. CDR1 MDHEN and CDR2 SYDVKM come from the germline V gene. The CDR3 length is 15 residues. Germline trimming cut 2 bases from V and 9 bases from J; bases unmatched to any gene: 11. The CDR3 protein is CASSLRTGRVQKAFF. In DNA, the CDR3 is TGTGCCAGCAGTTTACGGACAGGGAGGGTACAGAAAGCTTTCTTT.

The gene calls are TRBV18 and TRBJ1-1; 7 nucleotides agree with TRBD1. Trimming cost V 3 bases and J 1 base; bases outside gene matches: 8. The germline CDR1 and CDR2 sequences are KGHSH and LQKENI. CDR3 length equals 16 residues. This CDR3 reads CASSPSWGTANTEAFF. CDR3 bases: TGTGCCAGCTCACCGTCCTGGGGGACAGCGAACACTGAAGCTTTCTTT.

The CDR3 sequence: CASSLGLAYEQYF. The DNA of the CDR3 is TGTGCCAGCAGCTTAGGTTTAGCCTACGAGCAGTACTTC. The chain has TRBV7-2 and TRBJ2-7; unclear D gene. Germline lookup yields CDR1 SGHTA and CDR2 FQGNSA. Trimming took off 1 base at V and 2 bases at J, with 6 bases between the two ends. The CDR3 has 13 amino acids.

This clone appeared once. The rearrangement links TRBV27 to TRBJ2-3, with 7 positions matching TRBD2. The CDR3 covers 15 residues. Germline CDR1 and CDR2: MNHEY and SMNVEV (reference sequence). With V trimmed by 6 bases and J by 4 bases, 10 bases remained unmatched. The CDR3 DNA reads TGTGCCAGCAGGGGCGGGAGTCTTCTCTCAGATACGCAGTATTTT. This codes for CASRGGSLLSDTQYF.

The V gene is TRBV18, the J gene TRBJ2-2; 8 bases line up with TRBD1. The CDR3 length is 15 residues. Trimming cost V 2 bases and J 4 bases; bases outside gene matches: 3. CDR1 is KGHSH and CDR2 is LQKENI in the germline V gene. CDR3 in amino acids: CASSPRQGATGELFF. For the CDR3, the DNA is TGTGCCAGCTCACCAAGGCAGGGGGCCACCGGGGAGCTGTTTTTT.

V and J are TRBV9 and TRBJ2-6; TRBD1 matches at 9 bases. This CDR3 spans 13 amino acids. The trim removed 2 bases at V and 10 bases at J, leaving 1 base unmatched. From germline, CDR1 is SGDLS and CDR2 YYNGEE. The CDR3 spells CASSVDRGNVLTF. In nucleotides, the CDR3 is TGTGCCAGCAGCGTGGACAGGGGTAACGTCCTGACTTTC.

CDR3 loop: CASSIDGEGGLGETQYF. The CDR3 bases are TGTGCCAGTAGTATAGATGGGGAAGGCGGGTTAGGGGAGACCCAGTACTTC. The chain joins TRBV19 to TRBJ2-5; D possibly corresponds to TRBD2 (5 bases). The V end lost 0 bases, the J end lost 5 bases, and 19 bases lay between the germline ends. CDR1 and CDR2 from the germline V gene are LNHDA and SQIVND (reference sequence). The CDR3 length is 17 residues.

The chain links TRBV4-2 to TRBJ2-3; 12 bases map to TRBD2. V gave up 4 bases and J gave up 1 base; unmatched junction bases: 9. From germline, CDR1 is LGHNA and CDR2 YNFKEQ. There are 18 residues in the CDR3. CDR3 bases: TGTGCCAGCAGCCCGAATACTCTAGCGGGAGGGGGCACAGATACGCAGTATTTT. It encodes CASSPNTLAGGGTDTQYF.

This chain uses TRBV28 with TRBJ1-5, with D perhaps matching TRBD1 (6 bases). V was trimmed by 3 bases and J by 7 bases, leaving 13 bases between them. Germline assignment: CDR1 MDHEN and CDR2 SYDVKM. The CDR3 runs 14 residues. The CDR3 DNA is TGTGCCAGCAGTTTGGGGGACACAAACCAGCCCCAGCATTTT. Protein: CASSLGDTNQPQHF.

DNA of the CDR3: TGTGCCTGGAGTACGCCGGGAGCAACCTACGAGCAGTACTTC. Protein sequence: CAWSTPGATYEQYF. The chain joins TRBV30 to TRBJ2-7, with D perhaps TRBD2 (6 bases). The CDR3 loop spans 14 amino acids. In germline, CDR1 is GTSNPN, CDR2 SVGIG (reference sequence). V was clipped by 2 bases and J by 2 bases, with 13 bases between them.

The sample holds one count of this clone. This chain joins TRBV7-9 and TRBJ2-7; 10 bases fit TRBD2. V lost 5 bases, J lost 1 base, and 11 bases stayed unmatched. The CDR3 extends over 17 amino acids. Looked up from germline, CDR1 is SEHNR and CDR2 is FQNEAQ (reference sequence). The CDR3 loop is CASSLPSRAGGSYEQYF. Written as DNA, the CDR3 is TGTGCCAGCAGCCTCCCCTCCCGAGCGGGAGGGTCCTACGAGCAGTACTTC.

The sample holds a few counts of this clone. The V gene is TRBV7-6, the J gene TRBJ1-3, with D possibly TRBD1 on 6 matching bases. The CDR3 has 14 residues. The germline V gene has CDR1 SGHVS and CDR2 FNYEAQ. The V end lost 6 bases, the J end lost 2 bases, and 11 bases lay between the germline ends. The CDR3 spells CASSSRQAGNTIYF. For the CDR3, the DNA is TGTGCCAGCAGTTCCCGACAGGCTGGAAACACCATATATTTT.

This CDR3 reads CASSWAGGLSEKLFF. The CDR3 coding sequence is TGTGCCAGCAGCTGGGCAGGGGGTTTGAGTGAAAAACTGTTTTTT. This chain links TRBV13 with TRBJ1-4; TRBD1 aligns across 7 bases. Germline CDR1 PRHDT, CDR2 FYEKMQ (reference sequence). The CDR3 is 15 amino acids. V lost 4 bases to trimming and J lost 7 bases; unmatched junction nucleotides: 9.

CDR3 in DNA: TGTGCCAGCAGCCGTACTAGCGGGACCCACGAGCAGTACTTC. Translation: CASSRTSGTHEQYF. J is TRBJ2-7 and V is TRBV28; 10 nucleotides align to TRBD2. J lost 5 bases, V lost 6 bases, and 7 bases had no gene match. CDR1 is MDHEN, CDR2 SYDVKM, per germline. The CDR3 loop spans 14 amino acids. The variable domain in full, completed from reference TRBV28 and TRBJ2-7, reads DVKVTQSSRYLVKRTGEKVFLECVQDMDHENMFWYRQDPGLGLRLIYFSYDVKMKEKGDIPEGYSVSREKKERFSLILESASTNQTSMYLCASSRTSGTHEQYFGPGTRLTVT.

This rearrangement joins TRBV5-1 to TRBJ1-1, with D perhaps matching TRBD1 (6 bases). Germline V gives CDR1 SGHRS, CDR2 YFSETQ. The CDR3 spans 14 residues. V lost 1 base, J lost 5 bases, and 12 bases lay in between. CDR3 bases: TGCGCCAGCAGCTTGCAGGGGTTAACGACTGAAGCTTTCTTT. This translates into CASSLQGLTTEAFF.

By share, this clone ranks as medium-sized. This rearrangement joins TRBV4-3 to TRBJ1-6; unclear D gene. Germline V gene data show CDR1 as LGHNA and CDR2 as YSLEER. The CDR3 is 13 residues long. Trimming took 0 bases from V and 11 from J, leaving 8 bases between them. In DNA, the CDR3 is TGCGCCAGCAGCCAAGATCCAGAGGCACCCCTCCACTTT. The encoded protein is CASSQDPEAPLHF.

This rearrangement joins TRBV9 to TRBJ1-2, with 10 bases that match TRBD1. CDR3 size: 15 residues. Germline V gene data show CDR1 as SGDLS and CDR2 as YYNGEE. With V trimmed by 0 bases and J by 6 bases, 5 bases remained unmatched. The CDR3 DNA sequence: TGTGCCAGCAGCGTAGGGAACGACAGGGGGCATGGCTACACCTTC. It yields the protein CASSVGNDRGHGYTF. The full variable domain, its missing parts supplied by reference TRBV9 and TRBJ1-2, is DSGVTQTPKHLITATGQRVTLRCSPRSGDLSVYWYQQSLDQGLQFLIQYYNGEERAKGNILERFSAQQFPDLHSELNLSSLELGDSALYFCASSVGNDRGHGYTFGSGTRLTVV.

In the case of this clone: Within the sample, other DNA sequences also encode this same CDR3. The chain couples TRBV30 to TRBJ1-1; D not resolved. Germline loops: CDR1 GTSNPN, CDR2 SVGIG (reference sequence). Trimming took off 8 bases at V and 5 bases at J, with 18 bases between the two ends. This CDR3 region has 13 residues. In nucleotides, the CDR3 is TGTGCCCGCACACACACCTCGAATACTGAAGCTTTCTTT. Its protein is CARTHTSNTEAFF.